This TCR beta chain comes out of a study of cytomegalovirus exposure and HLA in healthy donors. Study-level information: Of 398 genotyped donors, 70% to 85% clustered with self-reported Caucasian donors. Whole-study results and caveats: In an earlier analysis, about 90% or about 30%: the productive usage of most TCR beta V segments. TRBV6-2, TRBV6-3 and other indistinguishable V segments were excluded.

The PCR used 60 Vbeta and 13 Jbeta primers. TCRdb keeps only in-frame clones here, not all; method: immunoSEQ multiplex PCR. The sample table includes more than 90,000 clones. For this clone: Antigen specificity is unknown.

Healthy bone marrow donors made up the cohort. V lost 6 bases and J 9 bases, leaving 14 bases between the germline ends. From germline, CDR1 is LGHNA and CDR2 YNFKEQ. The CDR3 totals 12 residues. This sequence was found in a young man in good health and CMV-seronegative. This rearrangement joins TRBV4-2 to TRBJ1-1; the D is unclear. Source material: PBMCs. The CDR3 loop is CASSWGGQQAFF. The CDR3 bases are TGTGCCAGCAGTTGGGGAGGGCAGCAAGCTTTCTTT.